The 14 T cell receptor beta chains below all came from one sample that was sequenced in a study of blood T cell repertoires in COVID-19. Repertoires were generated with immunoSEQ multiplex PCR, while TCRdb's copy carries only in-frame clones and drops some. Of 200,000 to 250,000 clones detected, 70% to 90% appear once; the ten largest clones hold over 1%. The sequenced sample consisted of PBMCs or T cells enriched from blood (not recorded which). The receptor source for this set is a man aged 30 to 39 who had recovered from COVID-19.

The chain couples TRBV9 to TRBJ1-6; D call uncertain. The V gene's germline CDR1 is SGDLS and CDR2 YYNGEE. This CDR3 is 13 amino acids long. V lost 0 bases, J lost 5 bases, and 3 bases lay in between. The CDR3: CASSVGDNSPLHF. DNA for the CDR3: TGTGCCAGCAGCGTAGGAGATAATTCACCCCTCCACTTT.

V and J are TRBV9 and TRBJ2-6; 9 bases map to TRBD2. This CDR3 has 16 amino acids. CDR1 and CDR2 from the germline V gene are SGDLS and YYNGEE. Germline trimming cut 4 bases from V and 1 base from J; bases unmatched to any gene: 3. The CDR3 bases are TGTGCCAGCAGCCCGCGGGGGGGTTCTGGGGCCAACGTCCTGACTTTC. Its protein product is CASSPRGGSGANVLTF.

The CDR3 nucleotides read TGTGCCAGCAGTTACGACGCCGGGACAGGTCTAGATGGCTACACCTTC. Its translation is CASSYDAGTGLDGYTF. The rearrangement joins TRBV6-2 or TRBV6-3 to TRBJ1-2; TRBD1 matches 8 bases. Germline CDR1 reads MNHEY; CDR2 reads SVGEGT. The length of the CDR3 is 16 residues. Trimming took 2 bases from V and 6 from J; bases not matched to a gene: 11.

The chain couples TRBV19 to TRBJ2-7; the D gene is possibly TRBD1 (5 bases). The CDR3 has 15 amino acids. Germline V gene data show CDR1 as LNHDA and CDR2 as SQIVND (reference sequence). Trimming took off 7 bases at V and 3 bases at J, with 19 bases between the two ends. The CDR3 loop reads CASTPSAGIIYEQYF. CDR3 nucleotide sequence: TGTGCCAGTACCCCATCGGCAGGGATTATCTACGAGCAGTACTTC.

This chain connects TRBV5-4 to TRBJ2-1; D perhaps matches TRBD1 (6 bases). The germline V gene has CDR1 SGHNT and CDR2 YYREEE (reference sequence). Trimming removed 1 base from V and 7 bases from J, with 15 bases in between. This CDR3 has 15 amino acids. The CDR3 DNA follows: TGTGCCAGCAGCTTGCCTCAACAGGGTAGGAATGAGCAGTTCTTC. Protein sequence: CASSLPQQGRNEQFF.

This chain uses TRBV3-1 (or the pseudogene TRBV3-2) with TRBJ2-1; 10 bases fit TRBD2. This CDR3 contains 14 residues. The germline gives CDR1 LGHDT, CDR2 YNNKEL (reference sequence). The V segment lost 5 bases and the J segment 6 bases; nucleotides outside the gene matches: 4. The CDR3 protein is CASSGGTSVNEQFF. CDR3 nucleotide sequence: TGTGCCAGCAGCGGGGGGACTAGCGTCAATGAGCAGTTCTTC.

This sequence joins TRBV28 and TRBJ1-5; TRBD1 aligns across 9 bases. CDR3 length: 15 residues. J was trimmed by 3 bases and V by 6 bases; bases with no gene match: 6. Germline lookup yields CDR1 MDHEN and CDR2 SYDVKM. CDR3 DNA: TGTGCCAGCAGGCCCCGGGACAGGGCCAATCAGCCCCAGCATTTT. It yields the protein CASRPRDRANQPQHF.

The rearrangement joins TRBV7-2 to TRBJ2-7; 8 positions match TRBD1. Trimming took 3 bases from V and 4 from J; bases not matched to a gene: 2. Germline V lookup: CDR1 SGHTA, CDR2 FQGNSA. The CDR3 length is 13 residues. The DNA of the CDR3 is TGTGCCAGCAGCTTGAACAGGGGGTACGAGCAGTACTTC. Its translation is CASSLNRGYEQYF.

The chain combines TRBV10-1 with TRBJ2-5; weak D call: TRBD2 (6 bases). V lost 3 bases to trimming and J lost 2 bases, with 10 bases between them. CDR3 length equals 14 residues. The germline V gene has CDR1 WNHNN and CDR2 SYGVQD (reference sequence). As DNA, the CDR3 is TGCGCCAGCAGTGAAAGCGGGCTTCAAGAGACCCAGTACTTC. Amino acid sequence: CASSESGLQETQYF.

A few counts support this clone. V usage is TRBV10-3 and J usage is TRBJ1-2; no definite D call. This CDR3 comprises 13 residues. Germline loops: CDR1 ENHRY, CDR2 SYGVKD. The V end was cut by 2 bases, the J end by 3 bases, with 7 bases between. CDR3 region: CAISENRDYGYTF. Here the CDR3 DNA reads TGTGCCATCAGTGAGAACAGAGACTATGGCTACACCTTC.

This chain uses TRBV24-1 with TRBJ2-3, with D maybe TRBD1 (6 bases). The CDR3 consists of 15 residues. V lost 3 bases, J lost 2 bases, and 11 bases lay in between. The germline CDR1 and CDR2 sequences are KGHDR and SFDVKD. CDR3 region: CATSDQGSITDTQYF. The CDR3 nucleotides read TGTGCCACCAGTGATCAGGGGTCCATCACAGATACGCAGTATTTT.

The chain links TRBV25-1 to TRBJ1-2; D gene uncertain. Trimming pared 5 bases from V and 7 bases from J, leaving 8 bases between. Looked up from germline, CDR1 is MGHDK and CDR2 is SYGVNS. CDR3 length: 11 amino acids. The chain's CDR3 is CASSNRGGYTF. The CDR3 coding sequence is TGTGCCAGCAGTAATCGGGGTGGCTACACCTTC.

The chain's CDR3 is CASGADSRGTQYF. CDR3 in DNA: TGTGCCAGCGGGGCGGACTCGCGGGGTACGCAGTATTTT. This rearrangement joins TRBV2 to TRBJ2-3; possibly TRBD2 for D (6 bases). Between the trimmed V and J ends, which lost 8 bases and 8 bases, there was a span of 17 bases. The CDR3 is made up of 13 amino acids. CDR1 and CDR2 from the germline V gene are SNHLY and FYNNEI.

V gene TRBV27 combines with J gene TRBJ2-3; TRBD1 matches 9 bases. V shed 5 bases, J shed 4 bases, and the junction held 7 bases outside the gene matches. Germline values: CDR1 MNHEY, CDR2 SMNVEV (reference sequence). This CDR3 comprises 15 residues. CDR3 sequence (DNA): TGTGCCAGCAGTCCTCGGGACAGGGTAGCAGATACGCAGTATTTT. This gives the protein CASSPRDRVADTQYF.